Following are 6 T cell receptor beta chains from one sample sequenced in a study of T cell responses to AZD1222 COVID-19 vaccine. Profiled with immunoSEQ multiplex PCR; TCRdb holds only in-frame clones, not every one. The sample holds 120,000 or so clones, 80% to 95% seen once. Sample: peripheral blood, taken 28 days after the second AZD1222 dose. The receptor set was obtained from an adult who received the AZD1222 COVID-19 vaccine.

V and J are TRBV5-6 and TRBJ1-2; possibly TRBD1 for D (6 bases). V lost 2 bases to trimming and J lost 0 bases, with 20 bases between them. Germline-derived CDR1 and CDR2 are SGHDT and YYEEEE. There are 18 residues in the CDR3. CDR3 amino acids: CASSFFTGISRANYGYTF. DNA for the CDR3: TGTGCCAGCAGCTTCTTTACAGGGATTTCAAGAGCTAACTATGGCTACACCTTC. Based on the CDR3 plus reference TRBV5-6 and TRBJ1-2, the full variable domain is DAGVTQSPTHLIKTRGQQVTLRCSPKSGHDTVSWYQQALGQGPQFIFQYYEEEERQRGNFPDRFSGHQFPNYSSELNVNALLLGDSALYLCASSFFTGISRANYGYTFGSGTRLTVV.

On this clone: Other DNA sequences in this sample translate to the same CDR3. The chain has TRBV28 and TRBJ1-1, with D possibly being TRBD1 (5 bases). V lost 2 bases and J 5 bases, leaving 6 bases between the germline ends. The CDR3 extends over 12 amino acids. The germline gives CDR1 MDHEN, CDR2 SYDVKM. The CDR3 DNA reads TGTGCCAGCAGTTTACGGGGGACTGAAGCTTTCTTT. It yields the protein CASSLRGTEAFF.

This clone was recorded once. This rearrangement joins TRBV7-5 to TRBJ1-1; the D call of TRBD1 is as the table states it, not checked on the DNA. TRBV7-5 is noted as a pseudogene. The CDR3 contains 13 residues. The CDR3 DNA reads as TGTGCCAGAAGCTTAGGACAGGGCGGAGAAGCTTTCTTT. This translates into CARSLGQGGEAFF.

V usage is TRBV19 and J usage is TRBJ1-2, with D unresolved. CDR3 length: 13 amino acids. Germline CDR1 reads LNHDA; CDR2 reads SQIVND (reference sequence). Trimming stripped 7 bases from V and 1 base from J, with 10 bases between. CDR3 sequence: CASKIASNYGYTF. CDR3 sequence (DNA): TGTGCCAGTAAGATCGCCAGTAACTATGGCTACACCTTC.

The chain uses TRBV24-1 and TRBJ1-2, with 7 nucleotides matching TRBD1. Per germline, CDR1 KGHDR and CDR2 SFDVKD. The CDR3 covers 13 residues. The J segment lost 5 bases and the V segment lost 9 bases, leaving 8 bases of the junction unmatched. CDR3: CATGDRDSYGYTF. CDR3 in DNA: TGTGCCACCGGAGACCGGGACAGTTATGGCTACACCTTC.

CDR3 DNA: TGTGCCAGCAGTTATTCTTCAGGTGATAATTCACCCCTCCACTTT. Protein product: CASSYSSGDNSPLHF. This chain uses TRBV6-5 with TRBJ1-6; D unclear. This CDR3 spans 15 amino acids. The V gene's germline CDR1 is MNHEY and CDR2 SVGAGI. Between the trimmed V and J ends, which lost 3 bases and 5 bases, there was a span of 11 bases.